This T cell receptor beta chain is drawn from a study of blood T cell repertoires in COVID-19. Produced via immunoSEQ multiplex PCR; TCRdb's table is partial and in-frame only. Of 35,000 or so clones in the sample, 80% were seen once. The receptor was isolated from a woman in her sixties or seventies with acute or convalescent COVID-19. The sample consisted of peripheral blood.

The CDR3 region has the DNA TGCGCCAGCGGGAGTGAGGGGGTGGATGAAAAACTGTTTTTT. Amino acid sequence: CASGSEGVDEKLFF. The genes are TRBV5-1 and TRBJ1-4, with TRBD1 as a possible D gene (6 bases). Germline CDR1 reads SGHRS; CDR2 reads YFSETQ. This CDR3 comprises 14 residues. V lost 7 bases, J lost 6 bases, and 16 bases lay in between.